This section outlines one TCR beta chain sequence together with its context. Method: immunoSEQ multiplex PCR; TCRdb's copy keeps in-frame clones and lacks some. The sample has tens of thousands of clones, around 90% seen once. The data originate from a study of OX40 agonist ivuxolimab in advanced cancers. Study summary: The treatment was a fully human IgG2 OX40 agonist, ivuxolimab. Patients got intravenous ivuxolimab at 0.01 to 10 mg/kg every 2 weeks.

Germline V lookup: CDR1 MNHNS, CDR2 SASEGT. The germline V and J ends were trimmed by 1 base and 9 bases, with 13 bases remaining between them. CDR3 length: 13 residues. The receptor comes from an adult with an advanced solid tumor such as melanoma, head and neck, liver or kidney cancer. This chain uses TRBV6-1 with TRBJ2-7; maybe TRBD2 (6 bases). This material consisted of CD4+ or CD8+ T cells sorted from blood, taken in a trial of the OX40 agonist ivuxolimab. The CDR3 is CASSEEPGTGQYF. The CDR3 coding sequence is TGTGCCAGCAGTGAAGAACCCGGGACTGGGCAGTACTTC.